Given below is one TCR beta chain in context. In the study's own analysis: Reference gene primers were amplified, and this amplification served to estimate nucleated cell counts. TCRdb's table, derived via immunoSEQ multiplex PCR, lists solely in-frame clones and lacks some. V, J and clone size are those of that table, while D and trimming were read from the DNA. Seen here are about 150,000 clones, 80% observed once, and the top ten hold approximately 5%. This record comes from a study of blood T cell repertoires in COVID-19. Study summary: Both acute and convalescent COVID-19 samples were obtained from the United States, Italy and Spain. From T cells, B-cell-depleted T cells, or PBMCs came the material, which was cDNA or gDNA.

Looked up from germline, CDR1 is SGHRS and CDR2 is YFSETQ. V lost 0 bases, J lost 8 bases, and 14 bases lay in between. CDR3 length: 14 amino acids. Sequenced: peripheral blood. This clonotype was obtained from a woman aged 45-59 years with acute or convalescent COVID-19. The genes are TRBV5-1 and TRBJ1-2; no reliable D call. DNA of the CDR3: TGCGCCAGCAGCTTGGCTTGGGAGAGAAGCGGCTACACCTTC. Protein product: CASSLAWERSGYTF.